This T cell receptor (beta chain) stems from a study of cytomegalovirus exposure and HLA in healthy donors. The PCR used 60 Vbeta and 13 Jbeta primers. Measured with immunoSEQ multiplex PCR; TCRdb has only the in-frame clones, and not every one. The table for this sample gives under 200,000 clones. The CDR3 spans 14 residues. CDR1 is LNHDA, CDR2 SQIVND, per germline (reference sequence). Trimming removed 4 bases at V and 5 bases at J, with 12 bases between. Sequences were obtained from PBMCs. The source is a man aged 25 to 40 in good health and CMV-seronegative. This chain connects TRBV19 to TRBJ1-5; TRBD1 might be the D (5 bases). This CDR3 reads CASSSADSYQPQHF. CDR3 in DNA: TGTGCCAGTAGTAGCGCCGACAGTTATCAGCCCCAGCATTTT. The full variable domain, with the rest looked up from reference TRBV19 and TRBJ1-5, is DGGITQSPKYLFRKEGQNVTLSCEQNLNHDAMYWYRQDPGQGLRLIYYSQIVNDFQKGDIAEGYSVSREKKESFPLTVTSAQKNPTAFYLCASSSADSYQPQHFGDGTRLSIL.